The source of this TCR beta chain is a study of blood T cell repertoires in COVID-19. Background on the study: The United States, Italy and Spain were the sources of the acute and convalescent COVID-19 samples. In each case, the material was cDNA or gDNA derived from T cells, B-cell-depleted T cells, or PBMCs.

In the study's own analysis: Reference gene primer amplification gave nucleated cell count estimates. Repertoires were generated with immunoSEQ multiplex PCR, while TCRdb's copy carries only in-frame clones and drops some. From that table come the V and J calls and clone size; the DNA was used to work out D and trimming. The sample holds some 22,000 clones; 86% are singletons and the top ten take around 28%. Germline V gene sequence: CDR1 KGHDR, CDR2 SFDVKD. Trimming shortened V by 4 bases and J by 0 bases, and 15 bases separated the two germline ends. There are 17 residues in the CDR3. Sequenced material: peripheral blood. The V call is TRBV24-1, the J call TRBJ2-1; maybe TRBD1 (6 bases). The source is a human donor with active COVID-19. The donor label of this sample is uncertain. CDR3 in amino acids: CATSENRAQSSYNEQFF. CDR3 sequence (DNA): TGTGCCACCAGTGAAAACAGGGCTCAAAGCTCCTACAATGAGCAGTTCTTC.